The 26 T cell receptor beta chains below all came from one sample that was sequenced in a study of blood T cell repertoires in COVID-19. Using immunoSEQ multiplex PCR, the repertoire was profiled, and TCRdb retains in-frame clones only, with some absent. The table has approximately 300,000 clones, approximately 85% seen once; the top ten hold more than 3.5%. The sample was PBMCs or T cells enriched from blood (not recorded which). These receptors were taken from a woman in her thirties who had recovered from COVID-19.

The rearrangement joins TRBV6-6 to TRBJ2-2; D might be TRBD1 (5 bases). Between the trimmed V and J ends, which lost 7 bases and 8 bases, there was a span of 11 bases. The CDR3 covers 12 residues. From germline, CDR1 is MNHNY and CDR2 SVGAGI (reference sequence). In DNA, the CDR3 is TGTGCCAGCACCAACAGGTTTGGGGAGCTGTTTTTT. Translation: CASTNRFGELFF.

This clone was counted a few times. The V gene is TRBV7-9, the J gene TRBJ1-2, with D possibly being TRBD1 (6 bases). This CDR3 contains 16 residues. Trimming stripped 0 bases from V and 8 bases from J, with 19 bases between. The V gene's germline CDR1 is SEHNR and CDR2 FQNEAQ (reference sequence). CDR3 coding DNA: TGTGCCAGCAGCTTAGCTCTTTTGGCAGGGGCGCGAGGCTACACCTTC. Protein sequence: CASSLALLAGARGYTF.

V usage is TRBV7-8 and J usage is TRBJ1-5; 7 nucleotides line up with TRBD1. This CDR3 has 17 amino acids. Trimming took 5 bases from V and 0 from J; bases not matched to a gene: 10. The germline gives CDR1 SGHVS, CDR2 FQNEAQ. Written as DNA, the CDR3 is TGTGCCAGCAGCCGCTTAGGGGACAGCAATAGCAATCAGCCCCAGCATTTT. Translating it yields CASSRLGDSNSNQPQHF.

About this clone: The identical CDR3 is also encoded by other nucleotide sequences in the sample. The V call is TRBV27, the J call TRBJ2-7; D is undetermined. This CDR3 spans 13 amino acids. Looked up from germline, CDR1 is MNHEY and CDR2 is SMNVEV (reference sequence). Trimming left V 6 bases short and J 4 bases short, with 13 bases between. CDR3: CASSLQVSYEQYF. CDR3 nucleotide sequence: TGTGCCAGCAGCCTGCAAGTTAGTTACGAGCAGTACTTC.

The chain uses TRBV5-6 and TRBJ2-2; the match to TRBD1 covers 10 bases. The J segment lost 3 bases and the V segment lost 4 bases, leaving 12 bases of the junction unmatched. Germline lookup yields CDR1 SGHDT and CDR2 YYEEEE. This CDR3 spans 18 amino acids. CDR3: CASSLVPGTGADTGELFF. The DNA of the CDR3 is TGTGCCAGCAGCCTCGTCCCCGGGACAGGGGCCGACACCGGGGAGCTGTTTTTT.

The chain is built from TRBV27 and TRBJ1-5; the D is unclear. The CDR3 is 14 residues long. V lost 3 bases and J 7 bases, leaving 13 bases between the germline ends. Germline V gene lookup returns CDR1 MNHEY and CDR2 SMNVEV (reference sequence). The CDR3 protein is CASSFDRLRQPQHF. CDR3 nucleotide sequence: TGTGCCAGCAGTTTCGACCGCTTGAGGCAGCCCCAGCATTTT.

The chain couples TRBV7-2 to TRBJ2-5, with 9 bases aligning to TRBD2. CDR3 size: 19 residues. With 7 bases clipped from V and 3 bases from J, the junction kept 21 bases outside the gene matches. Germline V lookup: CDR1 SGHTA, CDR2 FQGNSA. CDR3 protein: CASIPEGFAGGPYEETQYF. The CDR3 bases are TGTGCCAGCATCCCCGAGGGTTTCGCGGGAGGGCCCTATGAAGAGACCCAGTACTTC.

The V and J genes are TRBV7-7 and TRBJ1-2; D is unresolved. CDR1 and CDR2 from the germline V gene are SSHAT and FNYEAQ (reference sequence). The CDR3 contains 18 residues. Deletions cut 7 bases from V and 3 bases from J, with 27 bases between. CDR3 residues: CASTQLGQVRGSDYGYTF. The CDR3 nucleotides are TGTGCCAGCACCCAACTTGGGCAGGTCCGAGGTAGCGACTATGGCTACACCTTC.

This chain links TRBV11-2 with TRBJ2-1; D gene uncertain. Trimming left V 1 base short and J 9 bases short, with 10 bases between. The germline V gene has CDR1 SGHAT and CDR2 FQNNGV. This CDR3 has 13 residues. CDR3 region: CASSLVGPGEQFF. The CDR3 DNA is TGTGCCAGCAGCTTAGTTGGGCCTGGTGAGCAGTTCTTC.

The chain recombines TRBV3-1 (or the pseudogene TRBV3-2) with TRBJ2-5, with TRBD1 as a possible D gene (5 bases). CDR1 and CDR2 (germline): LGHDT, YNNKEL (reference sequence). This CDR3 has 17 amino acids. V was shortened by 2 bases and J by 7 bases, with 23 bases between the two germline ends. Written as DNA, the CDR3 is TGTGCCAGCAGCCAAAAGAATGTCCACAGGTCCGTTGGGACCCAGTACTTC. Its translation is CASSQKNVHRSVGTQYF.

This clone was detected once. The genes are TRBV5-1 and TRBJ2-2; D might be TRBD2 (5 bases). CDR3 size: 16 residues. Germline CDR1 and CDR2: SGHRS and YFSETQ. Trimming left V 2 bases short and J 6 bases short, with 17 bases between. In DNA form, the CDR3 reads TGCGCCAGCAGCTTCCTAGGAGGAGGTTCATCCGGGGAGCTGTTTTTT. It specifies CASSFLGGGSSGELFF.

CDR3 bases: TGTGCCAGTAGTATCGCCGGGACAGGGTACAATGAGCAGTTCTTC. As protein: CASSIAGTGYNEQFF. This chain uses TRBV19 with TRBJ2-1, with 9 bases that match TRBD1. Germline V gene sequence: CDR1 LNHDA, CDR2 SQIVND (reference sequence). The V segment lost 3 bases and the J segment 4 bases; nucleotides outside the gene matches: 4. CDR3 length equals 15 residues.

The V gene is TRBV28, the J gene TRBJ2-1; 14 bases map to TRBD2. The CDR3 runs 18 residues. From germline, CDR1 is MDHEN and CDR2 SYDVKM. The J segment lost 5 bases and the V segment lost 5 bases, leaving 11 bases of the junction unmatched. The CDR3 DNA sequence: TGTGCCAGCAGTCACGGACTAGCGGGGGGTCAAAATCACAATGAGCAGTTCTTC. Translated: CASSHGLAGGQNHNEQFF.

Of note for this clone: The sample carries other DNA sequences with the same CDR3. The chain employs TRBV7-9 and TRBJ1-6; tentative D call: TRBD1 (5 bases). V shed 1 base and J shed 7 bases, with 11 bases lying between them. Germline V gene sequence: CDR1 SEHNR, CDR2 FQNEAQ (reference sequence). CDR3 length: 15 residues. For the CDR3, the DNA is TGTGCCAGCAGCTTAGGGCAGGGTGTGAATTCACCCCTCCACTTT. Encoded protein: CASSLGQGVNSPLHF.

This chain connects TRBV7-6 to TRBJ2-6, with 7 positions matching TRBD1. CDR1 SGHVS and CDR2 FNYEAQ come from the germline V gene. V gave up 5 bases and J gave up 2 bases; unmatched junction bases: 15. This CDR3 has 19 residues. The CDR3, as DNA: TGTGCCAGCAGCAAGCCACCGGGACAGAGGTTCGCTGGGGCCAACGTCCTGACTTTC. Its translation: CASSKPPGQRFAGANVLTF.

This clone was recorded once. The chain is built from TRBV28 and TRBJ2-7; perhaps TRBD1 as D (5 bases). The germline V and J ends were trimmed by 2 bases and 0 bases, with 11 bases remaining between them. This CDR3 comprises 15 residues. The germline V gene encodes CDR1 MDHEN and CDR2 SYDVKM. The CDR3 DNA reads as TGTGCCAGCAGTTTAGGACAACAATCCTCCTACGAGCAGTACTTC. Translating gives CASSLGQQSSYEQYF.

This chain joins TRBV2 and TRBJ2-5, with D uncertain. The CDR3 sequence is 14 residues long. In germline, CDR1 is SNHLY, CDR2 FYNNEI. Trimming removed 7 bases from V and 5 bases from J, with 17 bases in between. The CDR3 bases are TGTGCCAGCATCTTCACTACCAGTTGGGAGACCCAGTACTTC. Translated, it gives CASIFTTSWETQYF.

The chain recombines TRBV7-9 with TRBJ1-5; 8 positions agree with TRBD1. In germline, CDR1 is SEHNR, CDR2 FQNEAQ (reference sequence). The V and J ends lost 5 bases and 5 bases, in that order; junction bases with no gene match: 8. This CDR3 region has 15 residues. CDR3 nucleotides: TGTGCCAGCAGCGGGGCACAGGGGGAGGATCAGCCCCAGCATTTT. It specifies CASSGAQGEDQPQHF. Together with reference TRBV7-9 and TRBJ1-5, the CDR3 gives the full variable domain: DTGVSQNPRHKITKRGQNVTFRCDPISEHNRLYWYRQTLGQGPEFLTYFQNEAQLEKSRLLSDRFSAERPKGSFSTLEIQRTEQGDSAMYLCASSGAQGEDQPQHFGDGTRLSIL.

In DNA form, the CDR3 reads TGTGCCAGCAGTGAACCGGTAGGGGGCCTTGGCAATCAGCCCCAGCATTTT. Its translation: CASSEPVGGLGNQPQHF. V usage is TRBV2 and J usage is TRBJ1-5; TRBD1 aligns across 7 bases. V lost 2 bases, J lost 2 bases, and 9 bases stayed unmatched. The CDR3 sequence is 17 residues long. Germline CDR1 is SNHLY and CDR2 is FYNNEI.

The chain couples TRBV11-3 to TRBJ2-1, with 8 bases lining up with TRBD1. Germline V gene sequence: CDR1 SGHNT, CDR2 YENEEA. The CDR3 is 17 residues long. The junction had 8 bases not matched to a gene; V was cut back by 0 bases and J by 4 bases. The CDR3 loop is CASSLEVRGQNYNEQFF. Written as DNA, the CDR3 is TGTGCCAGCAGCTTAGAGGTCAGGGGGCAAAATTACAATGAGCAGTTCTTC.

The sample holds a few counts of this clone. The V call is TRBV19, the J call TRBJ2-1, with D maybe TRBD2 (6 bases). Trimming left V 1 base short and J 8 bases short, with 18 bases between. There are 16 residues in the CDR3. Looked up from germline, CDR1 is LNHDA and CDR2 is SQIVND (reference sequence). The CDR3 DNA is TGTGCCAGTAGTATAGGGACGTCCGCGGGGTACGATGAGCAGTTCTTC. Translating gives CASSIGTSAGYDEQFF.

V and J are TRBV7-3 and TRBJ2-6; D not certain. Germline CDR1 is SGHTA and CDR2 is FQGTGA. V was trimmed by 2 bases and J by 0 bases, leaving 5 bases between them. This CDR3 is 15 amino acids long. The CDR3 DNA reads TGTGCCAGCAGCTTAGAGAGCTCTGGGGCCAACGTCCTGACTTTC. Translation: CASSLESSGANVLTF.

The V call is TRBV27, the J call TRBJ2-7; D possibly corresponds to TRBD1 (6 bases). In germline, CDR1 is MNHEY, CDR2 SMNVEV (reference sequence). V lost 5 bases, J lost 1 base, and 12 bases lay in between. The CDR3 covers 14 residues. The CDR3 spells CASSPNRDSYEQYF. The CDR3 nucleotides are TGTGCCAGCAGTCCAAACAGGGATTCCTACGAGCAGTACTTC.

V gene TRBV11-2 combines with J gene TRBJ1-1; TRBD1 is a possible D gene (6 bases). Germline V gives CDR1 SGHAT, CDR2 FQNNGV. The CDR3 contains 15 residues. Between the trimmed V and J ends, which lost 5 bases and 1 base, there was a span of 14 bases. CDR3 region: CASSPNRVGNTEAFF. DNA of the CDR3: TGTGCCAGCAGCCCGAACAGGGTTGGGAACACTGAAGCTTTCTTT.

The rearrangement links TRBV15 to TRBJ2-5, with D perhaps matching TRBD1 (7 bases). Germline lookup yields CDR1 LNHNV and CDR2 YYDKDF (reference sequence). Deletions cut 1 base from V and 0 bases from J, with 18 bases between. The CDR3 extends over 18 amino acids. CDR3 sequence (DNA): TGTGCCACCAGCAGAGGGGCCCGGGGGACAGTCTACCAAGAGACCCAGTACTTC. It specifies CATSRGARGTVYQETQYF. The full variable domain, with the rest looked up from reference TRBV15 and TRBJ2-5, is DAMVIQNPRYQVTQFGKPVTLSCSQTLNHNVMYWYQQKSSQAPKLLFHYYDKDFNNEADTPDNFQSRRPNTSFCFLDIRSPGLGDTAMYLCATSRGARGTVYQETQYFGPGTRLLVL.

The rearrangement joins TRBV27 to TRBJ2-4; the match to TRBD1 covers 12 bases. The CDR3 totals 18 residues. Germline lookup yields CDR1 MNHEY and CDR2 SMNVEV (reference sequence). The V and J ends lost 4 bases and 1 base, in that order; junction bases with no gene match: 8. CDR3 coding DNA: TGTGCCAGCAGTTCATACCTGGGACAGGGGGCGGCCAAAAACATTCAGTACTTC. It yields the protein CASSSYLGQGAAKNIQYF.